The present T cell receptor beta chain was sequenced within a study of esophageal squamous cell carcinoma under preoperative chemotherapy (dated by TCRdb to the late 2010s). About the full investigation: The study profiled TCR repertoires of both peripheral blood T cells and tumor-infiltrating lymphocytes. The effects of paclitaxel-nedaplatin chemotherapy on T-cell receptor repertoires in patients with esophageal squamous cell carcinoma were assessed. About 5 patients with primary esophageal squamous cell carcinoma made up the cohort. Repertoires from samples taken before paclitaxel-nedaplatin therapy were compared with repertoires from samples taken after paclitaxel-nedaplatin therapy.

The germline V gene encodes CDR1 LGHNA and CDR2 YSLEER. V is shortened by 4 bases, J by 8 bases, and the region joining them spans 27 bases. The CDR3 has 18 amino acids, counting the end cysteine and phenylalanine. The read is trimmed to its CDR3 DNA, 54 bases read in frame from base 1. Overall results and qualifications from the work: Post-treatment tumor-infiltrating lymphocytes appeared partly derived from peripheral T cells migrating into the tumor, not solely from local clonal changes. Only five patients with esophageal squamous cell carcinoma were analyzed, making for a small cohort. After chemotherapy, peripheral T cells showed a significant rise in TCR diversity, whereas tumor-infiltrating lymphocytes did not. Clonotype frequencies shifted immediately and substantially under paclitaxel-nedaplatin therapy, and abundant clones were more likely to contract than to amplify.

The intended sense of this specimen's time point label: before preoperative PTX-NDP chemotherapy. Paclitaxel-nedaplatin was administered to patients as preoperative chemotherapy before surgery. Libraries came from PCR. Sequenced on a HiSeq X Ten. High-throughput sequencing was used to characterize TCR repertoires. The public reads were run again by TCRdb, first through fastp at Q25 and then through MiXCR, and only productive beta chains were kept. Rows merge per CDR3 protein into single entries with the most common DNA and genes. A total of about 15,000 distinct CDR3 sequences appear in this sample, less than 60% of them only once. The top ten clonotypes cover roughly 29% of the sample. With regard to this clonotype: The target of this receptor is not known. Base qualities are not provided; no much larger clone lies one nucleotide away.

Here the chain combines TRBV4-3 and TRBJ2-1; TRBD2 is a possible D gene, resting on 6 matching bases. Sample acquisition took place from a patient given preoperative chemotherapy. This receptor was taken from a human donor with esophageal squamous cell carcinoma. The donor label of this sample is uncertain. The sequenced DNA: TGCGCCAGCAGCCTCGAGCGGGTAGATGGGGGATTAGGGCATGAGCAGTTCTTC. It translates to CASSLERVDGGLGHEQFF.